Sequencing of this TCR beta chain was carried out in a study of blood T cell repertoires in COVID-19. Overall study context: The United States, Italy and Spain provided the acute and convalescent COVID-19 samples. T cells, B-cell-depleted T cells, or PBMCs supplied cDNA or gDNA.

In the authors' methods: Estimation of nucleated cell counts relied on the amplification of reference gene primers. Profiling relied on immunoSEQ multiplex PCR, and the TCRdb table lists in-frame clones only, not all of them. V, J and clone size reflect that table, while D and trimming were determined from the DNA. The table shows around 130,000 clones, with roughly four fifths occurring only once. Germline-derived CDR1 and CDR2 are MNHEY and SVGEGT. Deletions cut 0 bases from V and 3 bases from J, with 14 bases between. The CDR3 spans 16 residues. The chain combines TRBV6-2 or TRBV6-3 with TRBJ1-1, with D hard to call. The TCR comes from a human donor in a cohort sampled during active COVID-19. Sequenced input: peripheral blood. CDR3 protein: CASSYSFSVLYTEAFF. Here the CDR3 DNA reads TGTGCCAGCAGTTACTCCTTTTCAGTTCTCTACACTGAAGCTTTCTTT.